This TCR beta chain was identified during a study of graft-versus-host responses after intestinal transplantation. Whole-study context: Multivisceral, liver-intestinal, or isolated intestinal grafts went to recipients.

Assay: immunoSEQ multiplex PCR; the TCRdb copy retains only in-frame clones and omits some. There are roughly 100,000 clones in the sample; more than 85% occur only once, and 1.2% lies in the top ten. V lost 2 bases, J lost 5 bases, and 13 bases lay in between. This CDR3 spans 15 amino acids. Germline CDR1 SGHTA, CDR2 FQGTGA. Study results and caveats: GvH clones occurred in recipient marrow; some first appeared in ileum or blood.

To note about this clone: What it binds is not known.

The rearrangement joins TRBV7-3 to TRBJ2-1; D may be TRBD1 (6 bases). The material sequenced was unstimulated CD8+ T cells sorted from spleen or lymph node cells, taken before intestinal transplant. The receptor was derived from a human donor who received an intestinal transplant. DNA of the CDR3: TGTGCCAGCAGCTTAGAGATGGGGGCACACAATGAGCAGTTCTTC. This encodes CASSLEMGAHNEQFF.